The sequence of this T cell receptor (beta chain) was determined in a study of T cells in Graves' hyperthyroidism and ophthalmopathy. The study, taken as a whole, reports: Most thyroid clonotypes that were expanded above 0.001 also turned up in blood.

Aged 18 to 65, the patients had hyperthyroidism that was newly diagnosed and had lasted under 2 months. The PBMCs had their origin in 8.5 to 10 ml of fresh peripheral blood. The V end lost 0 bases, the J end lost 5 bases, and 10 bases lay between the germline ends. This CDR3 spans 14 amino acids. Per the germline V gene, CDR1 is LGHDT and CDR2 is YNNKEL (reference sequence). It was RNA transcripts that yielded the amplified TCR beta CDR3 regions. The TCR CDR3 first-round RT-PCR relied on the HTBI primer set. One entry per CDR3 protein results from TCRdb running MiXCR on the multiplex PCR reads. The table lists over 500,000 distinct CDR3 sequences, 11% to 15% of them singletons. Of note for this clonotype: Its target is not known.

Sequences were obtained from blood. The chain carries TRBV3-1 and TRBJ1-1; D uncertain. The receptor comes from a middle-aged woman with Graves' hyperthyroidism. The CDR3, as DNA: TGTGCCAGCAGCCAAGAAGCCGCGGGGACTGAAGCTTTCTTT. Translation gives CASSQEAAGTEAFF. Full variable domain (remainder filled in from reference TRBV3-1 and TRBJ1-1): DTAVSQTPKYLVTQMGNDKSIKCEQNLGHDTMYWYKQDSKKFLKIMFSYNNKELIINETVPNRFSPKSPDKAHLNLHINSLELGDSAVYFCASSQEAAGTEAFFGQGTRLTVV.